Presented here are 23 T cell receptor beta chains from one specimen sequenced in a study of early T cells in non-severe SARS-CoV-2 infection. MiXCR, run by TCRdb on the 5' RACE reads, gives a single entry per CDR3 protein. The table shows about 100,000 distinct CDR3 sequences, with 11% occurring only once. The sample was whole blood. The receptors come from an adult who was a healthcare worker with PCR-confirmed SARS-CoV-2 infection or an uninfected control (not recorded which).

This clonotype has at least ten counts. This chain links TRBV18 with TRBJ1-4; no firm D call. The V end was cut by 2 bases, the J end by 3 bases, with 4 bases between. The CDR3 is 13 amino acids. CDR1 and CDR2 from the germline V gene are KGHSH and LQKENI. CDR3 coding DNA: TGTGCCAGCTCACCAAGGGCTAATGAAAAACTGTTTTTT. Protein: CASSPRANEKLFF.

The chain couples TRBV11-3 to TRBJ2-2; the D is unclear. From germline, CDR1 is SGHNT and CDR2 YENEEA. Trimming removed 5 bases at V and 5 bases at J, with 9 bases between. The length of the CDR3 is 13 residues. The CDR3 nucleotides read TGTGCCAGCAGCCCCATATCGACCGGGGAGCTGTTTTTT. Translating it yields CASSPISTGELFF.

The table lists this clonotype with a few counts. This CDR3 is CASIAKNIQYF. The CDR3 coding sequence is TGTGCCAGCATAGCCAAAAACATTCAGTACTTC. The chain is built from TRBV28 and TRBJ2-4, with no clear D. Germline CDR1 reads MDHEN; CDR2 reads SYDVKM. This CDR3 has 11 amino acids. V lost 7 bases and J lost 0, with 1 base in between.

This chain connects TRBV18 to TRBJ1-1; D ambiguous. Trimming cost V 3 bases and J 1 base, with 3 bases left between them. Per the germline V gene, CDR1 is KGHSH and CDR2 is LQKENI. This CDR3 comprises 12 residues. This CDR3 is CASSPKNTEAFF. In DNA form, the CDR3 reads TGTGCCAGCTCACCTAAGAACACTGAAGCTTTCTTT.

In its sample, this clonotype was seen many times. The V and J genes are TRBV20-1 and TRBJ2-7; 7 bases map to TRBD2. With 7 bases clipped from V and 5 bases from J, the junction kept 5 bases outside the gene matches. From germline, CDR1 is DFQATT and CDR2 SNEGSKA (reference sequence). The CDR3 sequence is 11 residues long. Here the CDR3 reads CSGGRAHEQYF. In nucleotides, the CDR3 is TGCAGTGGCGGGAGAGCCCACGAGCAGTACTTC.

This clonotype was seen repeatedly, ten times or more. Written as DNA, the CDR3 is TGTGCCAGCAGTTTGTCTACTAGCGACTACGAGCAGTACTTC. Translated: CASSLSTSDYEQYF. This chain links TRBV27 with TRBJ2-7; 7 nucleotides align to TRBD2. Germline CDR1 and CDR2: MNHEY and SMNVEV (reference sequence). V dropped 3 bases and J dropped 3; count of bases not matched to a gene: 5. CDR3 length: 14 amino acids.

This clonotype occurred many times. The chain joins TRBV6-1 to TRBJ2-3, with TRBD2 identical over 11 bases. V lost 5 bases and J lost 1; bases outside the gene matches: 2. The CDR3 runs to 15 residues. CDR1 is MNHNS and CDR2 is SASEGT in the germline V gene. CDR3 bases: TGTGCCAGCAGTCCGGGACTAGCGGGCACAGATACGCAGTATTTT. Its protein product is CASSPGLAGTDTQYF.

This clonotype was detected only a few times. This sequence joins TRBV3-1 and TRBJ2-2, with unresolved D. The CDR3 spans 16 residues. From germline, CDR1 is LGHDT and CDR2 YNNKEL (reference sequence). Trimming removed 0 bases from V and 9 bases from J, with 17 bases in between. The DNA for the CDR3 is TGTGCCAGCAGCCAAGATCTCGATGGAACTCTATGGGAGCTGTTTTTT. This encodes CASSQDLDGTLWELFF.

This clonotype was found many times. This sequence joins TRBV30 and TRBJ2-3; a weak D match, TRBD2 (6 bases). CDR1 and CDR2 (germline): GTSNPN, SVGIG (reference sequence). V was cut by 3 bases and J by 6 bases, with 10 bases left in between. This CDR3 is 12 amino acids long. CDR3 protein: CAWRTTSDTQYF. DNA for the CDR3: TGTGCCTGGAGGACCACTAGCGATACGCAGTATTTT.

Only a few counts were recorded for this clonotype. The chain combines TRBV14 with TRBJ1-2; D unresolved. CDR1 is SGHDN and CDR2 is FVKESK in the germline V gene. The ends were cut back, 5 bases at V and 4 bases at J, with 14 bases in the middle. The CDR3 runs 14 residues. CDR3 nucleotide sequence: TGTGCCAGCAGCATCAACCGCGGAGGCTATGGCTACACCTTC. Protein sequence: CASSINRGGYGYTF.

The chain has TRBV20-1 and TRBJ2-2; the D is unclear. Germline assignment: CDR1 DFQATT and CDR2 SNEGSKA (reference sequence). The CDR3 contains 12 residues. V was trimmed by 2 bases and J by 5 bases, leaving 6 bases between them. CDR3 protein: CSARSGTGELFF. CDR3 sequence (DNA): TGCAGTGCTAGATCCGGTACCGGGGAGCTGTTTTTT.

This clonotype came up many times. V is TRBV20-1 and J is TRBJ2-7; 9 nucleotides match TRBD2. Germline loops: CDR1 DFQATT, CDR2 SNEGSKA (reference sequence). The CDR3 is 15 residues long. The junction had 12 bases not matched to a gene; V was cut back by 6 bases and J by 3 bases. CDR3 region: CSAQGILAGLYEQYF. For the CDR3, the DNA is TGCAGTGCCCAAGGAATTCTAGCGGGACTCTACGAGCAGTACTTC.

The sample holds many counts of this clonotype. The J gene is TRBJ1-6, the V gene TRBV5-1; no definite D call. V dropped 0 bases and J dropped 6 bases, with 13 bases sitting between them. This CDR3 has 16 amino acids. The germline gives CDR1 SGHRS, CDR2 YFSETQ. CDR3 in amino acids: CASSLDTRSTNSPLHF. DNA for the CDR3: TGCGCCAGCAGCTTGGATACCAGGTCGACTAATTCACCCCTCCACTTT. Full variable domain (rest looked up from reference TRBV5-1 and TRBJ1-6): KAGVTQTPRYLIKTRGQQVTLSCSPISGHRSVSWYQQTPGQGLQFLFEYFSETQRNKGNFPGRFSGRQFSNSRSEMNVSTLELGDSALYLCASSLDTRSTNSPLHFGNGTRLTVT.

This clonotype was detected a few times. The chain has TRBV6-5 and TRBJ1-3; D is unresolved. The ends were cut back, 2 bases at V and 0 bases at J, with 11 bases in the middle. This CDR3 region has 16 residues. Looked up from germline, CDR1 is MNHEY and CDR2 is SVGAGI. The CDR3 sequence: CASSYERRLSGNTIYF. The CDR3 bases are TGTGCCAGCAGTTACGAACGTCGCCTCTCTGGAAACACCATATATTTT.

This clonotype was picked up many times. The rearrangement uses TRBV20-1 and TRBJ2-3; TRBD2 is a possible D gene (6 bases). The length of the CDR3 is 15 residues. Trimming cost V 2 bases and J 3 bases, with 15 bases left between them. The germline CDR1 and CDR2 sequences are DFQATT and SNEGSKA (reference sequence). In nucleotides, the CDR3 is TGCAGTGCTAGAATTGCGGGGCTACCTACAGATACGCAGTATTTT. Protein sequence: CSARIAGLPTDTQYF.

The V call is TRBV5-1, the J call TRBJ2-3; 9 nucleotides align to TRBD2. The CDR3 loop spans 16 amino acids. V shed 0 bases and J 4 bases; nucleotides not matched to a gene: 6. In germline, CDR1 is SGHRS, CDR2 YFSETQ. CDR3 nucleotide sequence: TGCGCCAGCAGCTTGGATTCGGCGGGAGGGCCAGATACGCAGTATTTT. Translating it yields CASSLDSAGGPDTQYF.

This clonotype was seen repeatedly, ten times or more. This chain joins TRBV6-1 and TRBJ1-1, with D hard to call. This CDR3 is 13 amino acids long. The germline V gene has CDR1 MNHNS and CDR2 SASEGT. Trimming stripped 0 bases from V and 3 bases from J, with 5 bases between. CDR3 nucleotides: TGTGCCAGCAGTGAAGCCCCCCACACTGAAGCTTTCTTT. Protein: CASSEAPHTEAFF.

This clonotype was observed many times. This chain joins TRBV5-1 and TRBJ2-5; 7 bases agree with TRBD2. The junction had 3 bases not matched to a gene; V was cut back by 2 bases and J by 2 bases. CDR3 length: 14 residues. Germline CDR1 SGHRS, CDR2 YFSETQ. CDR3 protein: CASSFGLDQETQYF. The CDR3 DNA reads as TGCGCCAGCAGCTTCGGACTAGATCAAGAGACCCAGTACTTC.

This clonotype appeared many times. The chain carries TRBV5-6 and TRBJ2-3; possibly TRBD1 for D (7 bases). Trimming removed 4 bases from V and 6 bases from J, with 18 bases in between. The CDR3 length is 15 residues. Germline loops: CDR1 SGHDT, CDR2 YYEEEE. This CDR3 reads CASSDITRGADTQYF. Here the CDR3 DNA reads TGTGCCAGCAGCGATATTACCAGGGGGGCGGATACGCAGTATTTT.

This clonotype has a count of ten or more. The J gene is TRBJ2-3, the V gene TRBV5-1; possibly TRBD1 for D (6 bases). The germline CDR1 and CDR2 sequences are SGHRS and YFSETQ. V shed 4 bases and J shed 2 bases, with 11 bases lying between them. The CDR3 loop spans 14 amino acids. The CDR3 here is CASSRGDNTDTQYF. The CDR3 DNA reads TGCGCCAGCAGCAGAGGGGACAACACAGATACGCAGTATTTT.

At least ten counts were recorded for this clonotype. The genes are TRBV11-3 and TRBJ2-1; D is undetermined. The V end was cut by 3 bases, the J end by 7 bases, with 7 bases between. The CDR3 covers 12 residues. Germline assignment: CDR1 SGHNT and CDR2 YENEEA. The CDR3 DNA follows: TGTGCCAGCAGCTTTAGTGGGAATGAGCAGTTCTTC. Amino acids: CASSFSGNEQFF.

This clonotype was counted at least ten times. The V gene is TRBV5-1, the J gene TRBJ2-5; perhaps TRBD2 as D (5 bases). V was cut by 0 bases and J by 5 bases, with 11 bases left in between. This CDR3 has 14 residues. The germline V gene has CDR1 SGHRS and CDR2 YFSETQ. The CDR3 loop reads CASSLAPGVETQYF. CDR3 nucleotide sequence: TGCGCCAGCAGCTTGGCGCCCGGGGTGGAGACCCAGTACTTC.

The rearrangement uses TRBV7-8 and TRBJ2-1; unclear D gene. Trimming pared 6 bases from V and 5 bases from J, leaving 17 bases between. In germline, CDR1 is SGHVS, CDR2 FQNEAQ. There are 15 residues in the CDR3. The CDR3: CASSPHYEEDNEQFF. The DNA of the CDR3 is TGTGCCAGCAGTCCCCACTACGAAGAAGACAATGAGCAGTTCTTC.